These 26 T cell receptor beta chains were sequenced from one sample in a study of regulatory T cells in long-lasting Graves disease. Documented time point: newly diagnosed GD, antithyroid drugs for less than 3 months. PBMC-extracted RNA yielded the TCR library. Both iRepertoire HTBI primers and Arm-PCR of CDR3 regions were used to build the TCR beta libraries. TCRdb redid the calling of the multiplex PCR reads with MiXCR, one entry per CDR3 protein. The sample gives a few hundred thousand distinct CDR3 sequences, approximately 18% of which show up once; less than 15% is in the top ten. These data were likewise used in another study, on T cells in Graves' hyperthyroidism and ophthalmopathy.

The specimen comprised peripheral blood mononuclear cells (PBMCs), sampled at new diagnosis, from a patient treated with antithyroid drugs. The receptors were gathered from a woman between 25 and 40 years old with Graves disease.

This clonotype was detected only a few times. The CDR3 reads CASSLQRTGSASNQPQHF. The CDR3 DNA sequence: TGTGCCAGCTCCCTTCAAAGAACAGGGTCAGCGAGCAATCAGCCCCAGCATTTT. V usage is TRBV18 and J usage is TRBJ1-5, with D possibly matching TRBD1 (6 bases). The CDR3 sequence is 18 residues long. Trimming cost V 6 bases and J 1 base, with 22 bases left between them. The germline gives CDR1 KGHSH, CDR2 LQKENI.

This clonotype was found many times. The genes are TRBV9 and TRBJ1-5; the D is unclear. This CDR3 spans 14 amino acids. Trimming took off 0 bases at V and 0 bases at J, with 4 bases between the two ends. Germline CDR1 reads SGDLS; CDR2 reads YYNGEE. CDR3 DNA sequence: TGTGCCAGCAGCGTAGAAGGTAGCAATCAGCCCCAGCATTTT. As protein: CASSVEGSNQPQHF. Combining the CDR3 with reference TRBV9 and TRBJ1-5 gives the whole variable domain DSGVTQTPKHLITATGQRVTLRCSPRSGDLSVYWYQQSLDQGLQFLIQYYNGEERAKGNILERFSAQQFPDLHSELNLSSLELGDSALYFCASSVEGSNQPQHFGDGTRLSIL.

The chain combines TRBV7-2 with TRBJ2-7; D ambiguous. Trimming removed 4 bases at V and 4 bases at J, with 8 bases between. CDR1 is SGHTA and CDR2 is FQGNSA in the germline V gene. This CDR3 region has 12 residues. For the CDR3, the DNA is TGTGCCAGCAGCTGGGCCCCATACGAGCAGTACTTC. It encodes CASSWAPYEQYF. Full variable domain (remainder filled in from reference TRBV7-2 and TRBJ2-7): GAGVSQSPSNKVTEKGKDVELRCDPISGHTALYWYRQSLGQGLEFLIYFQGNSAPDKSGLPSDRFSAERTGGSVSTLTIQRTQQEDSAVYLCASSWAPYEQYFGPGTRLTVT.

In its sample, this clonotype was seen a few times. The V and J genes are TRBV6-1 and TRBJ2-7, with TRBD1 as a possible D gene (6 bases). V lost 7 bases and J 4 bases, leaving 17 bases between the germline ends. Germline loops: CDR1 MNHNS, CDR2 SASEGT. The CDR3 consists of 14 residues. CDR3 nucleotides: TGTGCCAGCAAGCCGGGACAATCGCGATACGAGCAGTACTTC. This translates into CASKPGQSRYEQYF.

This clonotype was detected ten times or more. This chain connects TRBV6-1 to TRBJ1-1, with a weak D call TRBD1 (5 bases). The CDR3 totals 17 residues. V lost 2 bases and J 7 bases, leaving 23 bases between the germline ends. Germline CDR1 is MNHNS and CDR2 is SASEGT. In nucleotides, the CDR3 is TGTGCCAGCAGTGAACACCCGGGTGGCCAACGGGGGGTTGAAGCTTTCTTT. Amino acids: CASSEHPGGQRGVEAFF.

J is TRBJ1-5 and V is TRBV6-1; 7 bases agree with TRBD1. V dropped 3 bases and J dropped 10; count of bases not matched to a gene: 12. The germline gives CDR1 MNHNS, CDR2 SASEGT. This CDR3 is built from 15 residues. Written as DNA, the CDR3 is TGTGCCAGCAGTGAGCACAGGGGAGCCCAATCTCCCCAGCATTTT. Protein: CASSEHRGAQSPQHF.

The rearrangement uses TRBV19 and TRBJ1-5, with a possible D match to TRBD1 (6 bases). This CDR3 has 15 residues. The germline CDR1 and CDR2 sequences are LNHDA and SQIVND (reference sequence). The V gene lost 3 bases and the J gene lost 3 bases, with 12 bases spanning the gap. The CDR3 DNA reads TGTGCCAGTAGTATCCAGGGGTTTATCAATCAGCCCCAGCATTTT. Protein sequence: CASSIQGFINQPQHF.

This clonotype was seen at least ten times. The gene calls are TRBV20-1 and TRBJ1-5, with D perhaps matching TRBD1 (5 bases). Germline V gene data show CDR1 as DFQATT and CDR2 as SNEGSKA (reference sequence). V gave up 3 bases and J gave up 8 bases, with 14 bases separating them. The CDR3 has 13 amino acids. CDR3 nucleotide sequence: TGCAGTGCTAGCGGGACGGTGGTTGAGCCCCAGCATTTT. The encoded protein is CSASGTVVEPQHF.

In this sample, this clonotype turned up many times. The CDR3 bases are TGCAGTGCTAGAGAGGATTCTGTAGGTTTCTATAGCAATCAGCCCCAGCATTTT. It encodes CSAREDSVGFYSNQPQHF. The J gene is TRBJ1-5, the V gene TRBV20-1; D not certain. Germline CDR1 DFQATT, CDR2 SNEGSKA (reference sequence). Trimming shortened V by 0 bases and J by 0 bases, and 18 bases separated the two germline ends. This CDR3 has 18 amino acids.

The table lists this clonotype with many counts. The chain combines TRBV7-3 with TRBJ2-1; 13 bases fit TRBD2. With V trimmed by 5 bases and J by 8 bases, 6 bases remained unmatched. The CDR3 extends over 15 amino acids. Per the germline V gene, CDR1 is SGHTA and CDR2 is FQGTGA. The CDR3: CASSQLAGGHYEQFF. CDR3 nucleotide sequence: TGTGCCAGCAGCCAACTAGCGGGGGGGCACTATGAGCAGTTCTTC.

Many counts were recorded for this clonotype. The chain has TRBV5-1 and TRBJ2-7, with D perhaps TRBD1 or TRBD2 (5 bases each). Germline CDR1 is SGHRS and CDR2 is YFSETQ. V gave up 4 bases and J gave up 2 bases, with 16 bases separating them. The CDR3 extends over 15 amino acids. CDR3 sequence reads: CASSLATTATYEQYF. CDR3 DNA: TGCGCCAGCAGCCTAGCCACGACAGCCACCTACGAGCAGTACTTC.

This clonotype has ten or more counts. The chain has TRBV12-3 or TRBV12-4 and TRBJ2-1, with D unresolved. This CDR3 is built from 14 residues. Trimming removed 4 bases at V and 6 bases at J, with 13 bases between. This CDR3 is CASSSPWGSNEQFF. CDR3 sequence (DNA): TGTGCCAGCAGTTCCCCCTGGGGTAGCAATGAGCAGTTCTTC.

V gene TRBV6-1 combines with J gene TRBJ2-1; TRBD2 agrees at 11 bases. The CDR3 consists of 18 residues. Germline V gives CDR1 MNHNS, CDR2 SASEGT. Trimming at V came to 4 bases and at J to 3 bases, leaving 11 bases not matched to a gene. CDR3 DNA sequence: TGTGCCAGCAGTGGGTTAACTAGCGGGGGCTCCAACTACAATGAGCAGTTCTTC. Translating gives CASSGLTSGGSNYNEQFF.

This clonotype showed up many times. DNA for the CDR3: TGCGCCAGCAGCCCAGGAATCTCGAGCTCCTATAATTCACCCCTCCACTTT. Translating gives CASSPGISSSYNSPLHF. The chain combines TRBV5-1 with TRBJ1-6; D is unclear. This CDR3 is built from 17 residues. CDR1 is SGHRS, CDR2 YFSETQ, per germline. Trimming cost V 4 bases and J 0 bases, with 14 bases left between them. Based on the CDR3 plus reference TRBV5-1 and TRBJ1-6, the full variable domain is KAGVTQTPRYLIKTRGQQVTLSCSPISGHRSVSWYQQTPGQGLQFLFEYFSETQRNKGNFPGRFSGRQFSNSRSEMNVSTLELGDSALYLCASSPGISSSYNSPLHFGNGTRLTVT.

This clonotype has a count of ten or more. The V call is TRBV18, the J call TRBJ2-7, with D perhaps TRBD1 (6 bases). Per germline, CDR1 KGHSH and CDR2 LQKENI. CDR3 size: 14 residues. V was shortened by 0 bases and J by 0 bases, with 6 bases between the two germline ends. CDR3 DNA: TGTGCCAGCTCACCACCGGGACACTCCTACGAGCAGTACTTC. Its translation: CASSPPGHSYEQYF.

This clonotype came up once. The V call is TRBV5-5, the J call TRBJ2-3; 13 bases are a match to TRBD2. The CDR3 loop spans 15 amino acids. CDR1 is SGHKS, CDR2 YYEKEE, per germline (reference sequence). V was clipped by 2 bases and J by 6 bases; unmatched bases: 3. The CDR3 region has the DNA TGTGCCAGCAGCTTACTAGCGGGGGGGCGGGATACGCAGTATTTT. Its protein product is CASSLLAGGRDTQYF. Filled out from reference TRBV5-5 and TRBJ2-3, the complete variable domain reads DAGVTQSPTHLIKTRGQQVTLRCSPISGHKSVSWYQQVLGQGPQFIFQYYEKEERGRGNFPDRFSARQFPNYSSELNVNALLLGDSALYLCASSLLAGGRDTQYFGPGTRLTVL.

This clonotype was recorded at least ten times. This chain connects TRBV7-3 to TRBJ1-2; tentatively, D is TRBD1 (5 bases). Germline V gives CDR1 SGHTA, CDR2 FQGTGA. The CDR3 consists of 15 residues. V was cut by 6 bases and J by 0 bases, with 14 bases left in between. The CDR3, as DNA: TGTGCCAGCAGTCCGACCGGAGGGGCTAACTATGGCTACACCTTC. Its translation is CASSPTGGANYGYTF.

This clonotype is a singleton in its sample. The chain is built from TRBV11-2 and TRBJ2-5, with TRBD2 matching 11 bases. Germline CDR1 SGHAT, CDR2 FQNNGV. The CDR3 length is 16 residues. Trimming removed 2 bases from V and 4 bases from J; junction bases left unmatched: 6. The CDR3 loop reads CASSLLAGGGGETQYF. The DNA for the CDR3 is TGTGCCAGCAGCTTACTAGCGGGAGGCGGGGGAGAGACCCAGTACTTC.

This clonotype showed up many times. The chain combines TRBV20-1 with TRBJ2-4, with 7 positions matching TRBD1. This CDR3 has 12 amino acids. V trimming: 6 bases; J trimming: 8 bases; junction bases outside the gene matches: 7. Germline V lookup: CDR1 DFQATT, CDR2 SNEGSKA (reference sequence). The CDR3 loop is CSAGTVLDIQYF. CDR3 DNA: TGCAGTGCCGGGACAGTACTAGACATTCAGTACTTC.

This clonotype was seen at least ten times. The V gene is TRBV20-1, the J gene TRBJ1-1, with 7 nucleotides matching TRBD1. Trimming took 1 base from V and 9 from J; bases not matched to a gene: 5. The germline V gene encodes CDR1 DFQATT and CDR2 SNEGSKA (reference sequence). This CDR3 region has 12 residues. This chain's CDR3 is CSARGPGQQAFF. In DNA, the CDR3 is TGCAGTGCTAGAGGGCCGGGACAGCAAGCTTTCTTT.

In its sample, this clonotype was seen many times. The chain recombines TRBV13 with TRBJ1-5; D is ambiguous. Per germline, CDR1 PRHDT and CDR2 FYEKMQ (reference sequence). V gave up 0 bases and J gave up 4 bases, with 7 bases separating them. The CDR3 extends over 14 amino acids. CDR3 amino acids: CASSLGLGNQPQHF. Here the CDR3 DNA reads TGTGCCAGCAGCTTAGGTCTTGGGAATCAGCCCCAGCATTTT.

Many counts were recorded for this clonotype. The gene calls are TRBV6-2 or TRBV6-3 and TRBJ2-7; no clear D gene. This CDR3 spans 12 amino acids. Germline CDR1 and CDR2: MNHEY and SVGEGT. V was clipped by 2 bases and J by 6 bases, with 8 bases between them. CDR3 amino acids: CASSYIGPEQYF. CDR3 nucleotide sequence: TGTGCCAGCAGTTACATCGGACCCGAGCAGTACTTC.

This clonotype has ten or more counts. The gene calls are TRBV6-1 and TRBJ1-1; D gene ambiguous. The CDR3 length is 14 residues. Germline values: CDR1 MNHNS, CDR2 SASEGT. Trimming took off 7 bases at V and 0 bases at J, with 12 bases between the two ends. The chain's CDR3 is CASNPTSLNTEAFF. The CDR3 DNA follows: TGTGCCAGCAACCCGACCTCCCTGAACACTGAAGCTTTCTTT.

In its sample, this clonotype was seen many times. The CDR3 is CASSLVRTGSGELFF. The CDR3, as DNA: TGCGCCAGCAGCTTGGTCCGGACGGGGTCCGGGGAGCTGTTTTTT. This chain joins TRBV5-1 and TRBJ2-2, with D perhaps TRBD2 (5 bases). V was clipped by 0 bases and J by 6 bases, with 12 bases between them. Germline lookup yields CDR1 SGHRS and CDR2 YFSETQ. This CDR3 spans 15 amino acids.

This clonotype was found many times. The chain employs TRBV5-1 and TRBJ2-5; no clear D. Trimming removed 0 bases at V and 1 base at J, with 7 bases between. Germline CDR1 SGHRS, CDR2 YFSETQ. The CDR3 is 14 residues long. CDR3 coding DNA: TGCGCCAGCAGCTTGGATCTCAGCCAAGAGACCCAGTACTTC. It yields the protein CASSLDLSQETQYF.

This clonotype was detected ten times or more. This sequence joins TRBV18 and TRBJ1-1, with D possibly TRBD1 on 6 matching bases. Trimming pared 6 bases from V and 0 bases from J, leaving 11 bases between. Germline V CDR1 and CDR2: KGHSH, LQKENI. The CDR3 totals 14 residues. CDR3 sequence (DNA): TGTGCCAGCTCGACAGGCTCGATGAACACTGAAGCTTTCTTT. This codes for CASSTGSMNTEAFF. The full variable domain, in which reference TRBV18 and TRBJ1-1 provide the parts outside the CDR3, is NAGVMQNPRHLVRRRGQEARLRCSPMKGHSHVYWYRQLPEEGLKFMVYLQKENIIDESGMPKERFSAEFPKEGPSILRIQQVVRGDSAAYFCASSTGSMNTEAFFGQGTRLTVV.